This is a list of T cell receptor beta chains from one sample in a study of T cells in localized non-small cell lung cancer. Clones were sequenced by immunoSEQ multiplex PCR, and TCRdb holds only the in-frame ones, with some missing. The data hold more than 40,000 clones, with roughly nine tenths observed a single time. Sequences were derived from PBMCs, sampled before any cancer treatment. The receptors here all came from a man between 40 and 70 years old with stage II lung adenocarcinoma. CDR3s include the opening cysteine and the closing phenylalanine or tryptophan. The order of the fields is CDR3 protein, CDR3 DNA, D gene, J gene, clone size, V gene. A D gene is named only where the DNA matches it firmly. Size is stated for part of the rows, as once, few or many counts, or as a class when the clone is expanded.

CDR3aa: CASSLGSSTDTQYF
CDR3nt: TGTGCCAGCAGCTTAGGATCCAGCACAGATACGCAGTATTTT
d_gene: .
j_gene: TRBJ2-3
abundance: .
v_gene: TRBV7-6

CDR3aa: CASSPLFYGYTF
CDR3nt: TGCGCCAGCAGCCCACTTTTCTATGGCTACACCTTC
d_gene: .
j_gene: TRBJ1-2
abundance: once
v_gene: TRBV5-1

CDR3aa: CASYPDLNTEAFF
CDR3nt: TGTGCCAGCTACCCGGATTTGAACACTGAAGCTTTCTTT
d_gene: .
j_gene: TRBJ1-1
abundance: .
v_gene: TRBV2

CDR3aa: CASSAKGVYTEAFF
CDR3nt: TGTGCCAGCAGCGCCAAGGGAGTTTACACTGAAGCTTTCTTT
d_gene: .
j_gene: TRBJ1-1
abundance: once
v_gene: TRBV13

CDR3aa: CASSFGYSNQPQHF
CDR3nt: TGTGCCAGCAGTTTTGGGTATAGCAATCAGCCCCAGCATTTT
d_gene: .
j_gene: TRBJ1-5
abundance: .
v_gene: TRBV27

CDR3aa: CASSPPHYRSGNTIYF
CDR3nt: TGCGCCAGCAGCCCCCCCCACTACAGGAGTGGAAACACCATATATTTT
d_gene: .
j_gene: TRBJ1-3
abundance: .
v_gene: TRBV4-1

CDR3aa: CASSHDGGAGYGYTF
CDR3nt: TGTGCCAGCAGCCACGATGGGGGCGCAGGCTATGGCTACACCTTC
d_gene: .
j_gene: TRBJ1-2
abundance: .
v_gene: TRBV7-9

CDR3aa: CASSIGGGAVFF
CDR3nt: TGTGCCAGTAGTATAGGAGGGGGCGCGGTGTTCTTC
d_gene: TRBD1
j_gene: TRBJ2-1
abundance: .
v_gene: TRBV19

CDR3aa: CASSPPLAGYQYTDTQYF
CDR3nt: TGCGCCAGCAGCCCCCCGCTAGCGGGGTACCAATACACAGATACGCAGTATTTT
d_gene: TRBD2
j_gene: TRBJ2-3
abundance: .
v_gene: TRBV4-1

CDR3aa: CASSQDYGGGTDTQYF
CDR3nt: TGCGCCAGCAGCCAAGATTACGGGGGCGGCACAGATACGCAGTATTTT
d_gene: .
j_gene: TRBJ2-3
abundance: .
v_gene: TRBV4-1

CDR3aa: CSVQKERNTEAFF
CDR3nt: TGCAGCGTTCAAAAGGAGAGGAACACTGAAGCTTTCTTT
d_gene: .
j_gene: TRBJ1-1
abundance: .
v_gene: TRBV29-1

CDR3aa: CASSLGRGYGYTF
CDR3nt: TGTGCCAGCAGCTTAGGCAGGGGCTATGGCTACACCTTC
d_gene: .
j_gene: TRBJ1-2
abundance: once
v_gene: TRBV13

CDR3aa: CASSRTRAGNEQFF
CDR3nt: TGTGCCAGCAGCCGGACTAGGGCAGGGAATGAGCAGTTCTTC
d_gene: TRBD2
j_gene: TRBJ2-1
abundance: .
v_gene: TRBV5-6

CDR3aa: CASRGNRETQYF
CDR3nt: TGTGCCAGCAGGGGCAACCGAGAGACCCAGTACTTC
d_gene: .
j_gene: TRBJ2-5
abundance: .
v_gene: TRBV2

CDR3aa: CASSPRLRNTEAFF
CDR3nt: TGTGCCAGCAGCCCTCGGTTGAGGAACACTGAAGCTTTCTTT
d_gene: .
j_gene: TRBJ1-1
abundance: few
v_gene: TRBV7-9

CDR3aa: CASSPQGHRGYGANVLTF
CDR3nt: TGTGCCAGCAGCCCGCAAGGGCACAGGGGGTACGGGGCCAACGTCCTGACTTTC
d_gene: TRBD1
j_gene: TRBJ2-6
abundance: .
v_gene: TRBV14

CDR3aa: CASRPTTTGELFF
CDR3nt: TGTGCCAGCAGGCCAACCACCACCGGGGAGCTGTTTTTT
d_gene: .
j_gene: TRBJ2-2
abundance: few
v_gene: TRBV7-2

CDR3aa: CASSYSRNQPQHF
CDR3nt: TGTGCCAGCAGTTACTCGCGTAATCAGCCCCAGCATTTT
d_gene: .
j_gene: TRBJ1-5
abundance: .
v_gene: TRBV6-5

CDR3aa: CSVVQPTMGGETQYF
CDR3nt: TGCAGCGTTGTTCAGCCCACGATGGGGGGTGAGACCCAGTACTTC
d_gene: .
j_gene: TRBJ2-5
abundance: .
v_gene: TRBV29-1

CDR3aa: CAWSPQGHWYGYTF
CDR3nt: TGTGCCTGGAGCCCCCAGGGGCACTGGTATGGCTACACCTTC
d_gene: .
j_gene: TRBJ1-2
abundance: .
v_gene: TRBV30

CDR3aa: CASSLGTGVRDSAGNTIYF
CDR3nt: TGTGCCAGCAGTTTGGGGACAGGGGTGCGGGACTCAGCTGGAAACACCATATATTTT
d_gene: TRBD1
j_gene: TRBJ1-3
abundance: once
v_gene: TRBV28

CDR3aa: CASNLRTDSPLHF
CDR3nt: TGTGCCAGCAACCTGAGGACAGATTCACCCCTCCACTTT
d_gene: .
j_gene: TRBJ1-6
abundance: .
v_gene: TRBV2

CDR3aa: CASSDSGKGETQYF
CDR3nt: TGCGCCAGCAGTGACTCGGGCAAGGGAGAGACCCAGTACTTC
d_gene: .
j_gene: TRBJ2-5
abundance: .
v_gene: TRBV10-2

CDR3aa: CASSLIVGVGANVLTF
CDR3nt: TGTGCCAGCAGCTTAATCGTTGGGGTTGGGGCCAACGTCCTGACTTTC
d_gene: .
j_gene: TRBJ2-6
abundance: .
v_gene: TRBV5-6

CDR3aa: CASSMGLDNEQFF
CDR3nt: TGTGCCAGTAGTATGGGCCTCGACAATGAGCAGTTCTTC
d_gene: .
j_gene: TRBJ2-1
abundance: .
v_gene: TRBV19

CDR3aa: CASSPETGGEGYTF
CDR3nt: TGTGCCAGCAGCCCTGAGACAGGGGGCGAGGGCTACACCTTC
d_gene: TRBD1
j_gene: TRBJ1-2
abundance: once
v_gene: TRBV7-9

CDR3aa: CASSLGASGGSDTQYF
CDR3nt: TGCGCCAGCAGCTTGGGGGCTAGCGGGGGATCAGATACGCAGTATTTT
d_gene: TRBD2
j_gene: TRBJ2-3
abundance: .
v_gene: TRBV5-1

CDR3aa: CASSADYGELFF
CDR3nt: TGTGCCAGCAGCGCGGACTACGGGGAGCTGTTTTTT
d_gene: .
j_gene: TRBJ2-2
abundance: .
v_gene: TRBV7-9

CDR3aa: CASILREGLTEAFF
CDR3nt: TGTGCCAGTATTCTTCGAGAAGGGCTCACTGAAGCTTTCTTT
d_gene: .
j_gene: TRBJ1-1
abundance: .
v_gene: TRBV19

CDR3aa: CASSFPDRYNEQFF
CDR3nt: TGTGCCAGCAGTTTCCCGGACAGGTACAATGAGCAGTTCTTC
d_gene: TRBD1
j_gene: TRBJ2-1
abundance: .
v_gene: TRBV28

CDR3aa: CASSLSAGVNQPQHF
CDR3nt: TGTGCCAGCAGCTTATCGGCAGGGGTAAATCAGCCCCAGCATTTT
d_gene: .
j_gene: TRBJ1-5
abundance: .
v_gene: TRBV5-6

CDR3aa: CASSSLGPGQGSGANVLTF
CDR3nt: TGTGCCAGCAGCTCGCTGGGCCCGGGACAGGGCTCTGGGGCCAACGTCCTGACTTTC
d_gene: TRBD1
j_gene: TRBJ2-6
abundance: .
v_gene: TRBV11-2

CDR3aa: CASSVDVQETQYF
CDR3nt: TGTGCCAGCAGCGTAGATGTCCAAGAGACCCAGTACTTC
d_gene: .
j_gene: TRBJ2-5
abundance: .
v_gene: TRBV9

CDR3aa: CASSITGTGNQPQHF
CDR3nt: TGTGCCAGCAGCATTACCGGGACAGGGAATCAGCCCCAGCATTTT
d_gene: TRBD1
j_gene: TRBJ1-5
abundance: .
v_gene: TRBV5-5

CDR3aa: CASSEFSGATDTQYF
CDR3nt: TGCGCCAGCAGTGAATTTAGCGGGGCAACAGATACGCAGTATTTT
d_gene: TRBD2
j_gene: TRBJ2-3
abundance: .
v_gene: TRBV10-2

CDR3aa: CASSDRGGKSYEQYF
CDR3nt: TGTGCCAGCAGTGACCGGGGGGGCAAATCCTACGAGCAGTACTTC
d_gene: TRBD2
j_gene: TRBJ2-7
abundance: once
v_gene: TRBV6-4

CDR3aa: CASSLGRNIGGNIQYF
CDR3nt: TGTGCCAGCAGCTTAGGAAGGAATATAGGGGGGAACATTCAGTACTTC
d_gene: .
j_gene: TRBJ2-4
abundance: .
v_gene: TRBV11-1

CDR3aa: CASSSPQGLQNIQYF
CDR3nt: TGTGCCAGCTCATCGCCACAGGGGTTGCAAAACATTCAGTACTTC
d_gene: TRBD1
j_gene: TRBJ2-4
abundance: .
v_gene: TRBV18

CDR3aa: CASSLGGAGMNTEAFF
CDR3nt: TGTGCCAGCAGTTTGGGGGGGGCTGGGATGAACACTGAAGCTTTCTTT
d_gene: .
j_gene: TRBJ1-1
abundance: .
v_gene: TRBV28

CDR3aa: CASGLGVRGSEQYF
CDR3nt: TGTGCTAGTGGTTTGGGGGTCAGGGGCAGCGAGCAGTACTTC
d_gene: .
j_gene: TRBJ2-7
abundance: .
v_gene: TRBV12-5

CDR3aa: CASSFGSVGANTEAFF
CDR3nt: TGTGCCAGCAGCTTTGGGAGTGTAGGGGCGAACACTGAAGCTTTCTTT
d_gene: .
j_gene: TRBJ1-1
abundance: .
v_gene: TRBV5-4

CDR3aa: CASGSLNTSSYNSPLHF
CDR3nt: TGTGCTAGTGGTTCTCTCAACACGAGCTCCTATAATTCACCCCTCCACTTT
d_gene: .
j_gene: TRBJ1-6
abundance: medium-sized
v_gene: TRBV12-5

CDR3aa: CASRGKGTLVIQYF
CDR3nt: TGTGCCAGCAGGGGGAAGGGGACCTTAGTCATTCAGTACTTC
d_gene: .
j_gene: TRBJ2-4
abundance: .
v_gene: TRBV6-1

CDR3aa: CSVSLGHRGEVNQPQHF
CDR3nt: TGCAGCGTTTCCCTTGGACACAGGGGAGAGGTCAATCAGCCCCAGCATTTT
d_gene: TRBD1
j_gene: TRBJ1-5
abundance: .
v_gene: TRBV29-1

CDR3aa: CASSLEATEEETQYF
CDR3nt: TGTGCCAGCAGCTTAGAAGCCACAGAAGAAGAGACCCAGTACTTC
d_gene: .
j_gene: TRBJ2-5
abundance: .
v_gene: TRBV7-6

CDR3aa: CATSTGIQDSPLHF
CDR3nt: TGTGCCACCAGCACAGGAATCCAGGATTCACCCCTCCACTTT
d_gene: .
j_gene: TRBJ1-6
abundance: .
v_gene: TRBV15

CDR3aa: CASSPRQIWVSGANVLTF
CDR3nt: TGTGCCAGCAGCCCTAGACAGATCTGGGTCTCTGGGGCCAACGTCCTGACTTTC
d_gene: .
j_gene: TRBJ2-6
abundance: .
v_gene: TRBV2

CDR3aa: CAWSVLSVEGDEKLFF
CDR3nt: TGTGCCTGGAGTGTACTAAGTGTGGAGGGCGATGAAAAACTGTTTTTT
d_gene: .
j_gene: TRBJ1-4
abundance: .
v_gene: TRBV30

CDR3aa: CASSFAGSPNYGYTF
CDR3nt: TGTGCCAGCAGTTTCGCAGGGAGCCCTAACTATGGCTACACCTTC
d_gene: .
j_gene: TRBJ1-2
abundance: .
v_gene: TRBV27

CDR3aa: CASSLNGWGLRNIQYF
CDR3nt: TGCGCCAGCAGCCTCAACGGCTGGGGTCTTAGAAACATTCAGTACTTC
d_gene: .
j_gene: TRBJ2-4
abundance: .
v_gene: TRBV5-1

CDR3aa: CASSPQAHRTDTQYF
CDR3nt: TGTGCCAGCTCACCACAGGCGCACCGCACAGATACGCAGTATTTT
d_gene: .
j_gene: TRBJ2-3
abundance: .
v_gene: TRBV18

CDR3aa: CAIGDGYGYTF
CDR3nt: TGTGCCATCGGGGACGGGTATGGCTACACCTTC
d_gene: .
j_gene: TRBJ1-2
abundance: few
v_gene: TRBV10-3

CDR3aa: CASSPGGGQSYGYTF
CDR3nt: TGTGCCAGCAGCCCCGGCGGGGGACAGTCCTATGGCTACACCTTC
d_gene: TRBD1
j_gene: TRBJ1-2
abundance: once
v_gene: TRBV9

CDR3aa: CASTLRGQRAQHF
CDR3nt: TGTGCCAGCACCCTAAGGGGGCAGAGAGCCCAGCATTTT
d_gene: TRBD1
j_gene: TRBJ1-5
abundance: .
v_gene: TRBV7-8

CDR3aa: CASSLVMGQGDHNEQFF
CDR3nt: TGTGCCAGCAGCTTAGTGATGGGACAGGGAGATCACAATGAGCAGTTCTTC
d_gene: TRBD1
j_gene: TRBJ2-1
abundance: .
v_gene: TRBV13